This T cell receptor beta chain is from a study of blood T cell repertoires in COVID-19. Whole-study context: The United States, Italy and Spain were the sources of the acute and convalescent COVID-19 samples. The cDNA or gDNA used as material had been derived from T cells, B-cell-depleted T cells, or PBMCs.

The CDR3 length is 15 residues. The germline V and J ends were trimmed by 5 bases and 2 bases, with 17 bases remaining between them. In the study's own analysis: Estimated nucleated cell counts came from reference gene primer amplification. Libraries were prepared by immunoSEQ multiplex PCR; TCRdb keeps only in-frame clonotypes and omits some of them. The DNA gave D and trimming, while V, J and clone size come from that table. The table shows fewer than 300,000 clones, with 80% to 90% occurring only once. This chain uses TRBV5-3 with TRBJ2-7; tentative D call: TRBD2 (6 bases). TRBV5-3 is labeled an ORF, and its function is uncertain. The clonotype originates from a man of 80 years or more with acute or convalescent COVID-19. Material: peripheral blood. CDR3 DNA sequence: TGTGCCAGAAGTGGGAAGGGGACTGTCACCTACGAGCAGTACTTC. It translates to CARSGKGTVTYEQYF.